This T cell receptor (beta chain) was sequenced for a study of shared clonotypes between healthy human individuals. CDR1 MDHEN and CDR2 SYDVKM come from the germline V gene. V was pared by 6 bases and J by 3 bases, with 26 bases between. The CDR3 contains 18 residues. The study separated CD4+ cells into CD45RA+ naive and CD45RA-negative memory subsets. Sequencing used immunoSEQ multiplex PCR; TCRdb keeps in-frame clones, though not all of them. The table lists approximately 2.4 million clones, under 97% of them singletons. The sample comprised naive CD4+ T cells sorted from blood. Subset defined: CD45RA+ positively selected. The chain uses TRBV28 and TRBJ1-1, with D perhaps matching TRBD1 (5 bases). The TCR sequence derives from a young man in good health. This CDR3 is CASSTLQGRRPQYTEAFF. The DNA for the CDR3 is TGTGCCAGCAGCACTCTGCAGGGCAGGCGCCCCCAGTACACTGAAGCTTTCTTT.